In its sample, the clone carrying this T cell receptor beta chain was seen many times. Its antigen is not known. Each CDR3 protein gets one entry after TCRdb re-called the reads with MiXCR. The sample includes about 490,000 distinct CDR3 sequences, approximately 10% of them seen just once. The source of the sample is a study of T cell repertoires in cytomegalovirus infection. Study observations and caveats: Adding up the frequency of public TCR beta families identified people who carried CMV plus the relevant HLA.

The CDR3 is made up of 15 amino acids. The germline V and J ends were trimmed by 4 bases and 0 bases, with 12 bases remaining between them. The V gene's germline CDR1 is SGHAT and CDR2 FQNNGV. The receptor was isolated from a human donor in good health (CMV status not recorded). Some clones in this sample may be carry-over from other donors' samples. The chain employs TRBV11-2 and TRBJ1-2; the D gene is possibly TRBD1 (5 bases). Specimen: PBMCs. CDR3 sequence (DNA): TGTGCCAGCAGCTCCGGTCGAGGGGCTAACTATGGCTACACCTTC. Amino acid sequence: CASSSGRGANYGYTF.